Listed below are T cell receptor beta chains from one sample, sequenced in a study of metastatic and nonmetastatic thyroid tumors. TCRdb re-called the PCR reads via MiXCR. Of about 28,000 clones listed, less than 25% are singletons. Material for sequencing was blood. These receptors came from a female donor with papillary thyroid cancer or a benign thyroid nodule (not recorded which). Some clones in this sample may be carry-over from other donors' samples. CDR3s leave out the opening cysteine and the closing phenylalanine or tryptophan.

TRBV11-3,TRBJ1-1,ASSSDRKAF
TRBV28,TRBJ2-1,ASSSDRAEQF
TRBV20-1,TRBJ2-1,SASPSSGDYNEQF
TRBV20-1,TRBJ2-1,SAVAGVWNEQF
TRBV12-3/TRBV12-4,TRBJ1-1,ASRGPGLKLNTEAF
TRBV9,TRBJ2-1,ASSVLAGEGNEQF
TRBV9,TRBJ1-5,ASSVGENQPQH
TRBV27,TRBJ1-2,ASSLYGGGGYT
TRBV12-5,TRBJ2-3,ASGLPTSGYSTDTQY
TRBV6-1,TRBJ1-5,ASIPGRGRGSNQPQH